A selection of T cell receptor beta chains follows, all from one sample in a study of T cell responses to AZD1222 COVID-19 vaccine. Profiled with immunoSEQ multiplex PCR; TCRdb holds only in-frame clones, not every one. Of approximately 180,000 clones listed, around 90% are singletons. Sequencing used peripheral blood, obtained on day 0 of AZD1222 vaccination. The source is an adult in good health. The CDR3 runs from the conserved cysteine through the conserved F or W. D genes are given only for firm matches. The size of a clone is reported for some rows only, either as once, few or many, or as a class for expanded clones.

TRBJ1-2 | . | TRBV5-4 | few | TGTGCCAGCAGCTTGGCCGGGGAGTTAGGTAGGACCTTC | CASSLAGELGRTF
TRBJ2-3 | . | TRBV2 | . | TGTGCCAGCAGCCGCCGGACAGAGACAGATACGCAGTATTTT | CASSRRTETDTQYF
TRBJ1-1 | TRBD1 | TRBV30 | . | TGTGCCTGGAGTGTACGAGTTCCCCCCGGGACAGGGAGGACTGAAGCTTTCTTT | CAWSVRVPPGTGRTEAFF
TRBJ1-2 | . | TRBV11-2 | . | TGTGCCAGCAGCTTAGGGCGGGGGGCAGACTATGGCTACACCTTC | CASSLGRGADYGYTF
TRBJ1-5 | . | TRBV7-8 | . | TGTGCCAGCAGCTTTCAGCCGGATAGCAATCAGCCCCAGCATTTT | CASSFQPDSNQPQHF
TRBJ2-3 | TRBD2 | TRBV3-1/TRBV3-2 | . | TGTGCCAGCAGCCCCCCGGCTAGCGGGGGGGTGGATACGCAGTATTTT | CASSPPASGGVDTQYF
TRBJ1-6 | . | TRBV9 | . | TGTGCCAGCAGCGTAGATTTGGGGGACTTACCCCTCCACTTT | CASSVDLGDLPLHF
TRBJ1-5 | . | TRBV5-1 | once | TGCGCCAGCAGCCCAGGGATCGGTAATAGCAATCAGCCCCAGCATTTT | CASSPGIGNSNQPQHF
TRBJ1-5 | . | TRBV28 | . | TGTGCCAGCAGCCGTGGGGGAGGCAATCAGCCCCAGCATTTT | CASSRGGGNQPQHF
TRBJ1-3 | . | TRBV7-6 | . | TGTGCCAGCAGCTTAATGCAGCCCGCCTCTGGAAACACCATATATTTT | CASSLMQPASGNTIYF
TRBJ2-3 | TRBD2 | TRBV4-1 | . | TGCGCCAGCAGCCAAGGTCTTAGCGGGGGGACAGATACGCAGTATTTT | CASSQGLSGGTDTQYF
TRBJ1-3 | TRBD1 | TRBV7-8 | . | TGTGCCAGCAGCGAACGACAGGGGGCGGGAGGAAACACCATATATTTT | CASSERQGAGGNTIYF
TRBJ1-2 | . | TRBV4-1 | . | TGCGCCAGCAGCCAGTCTTTCGGGACCGATAACTATGGCTACACCTTC | CASSQSFGTDNYGYTF
TRBJ1-2 | . | TRBV12-3/TRBV12-4 | . | TGTGCCAGCCAAGGAGGGCAAGACTATGGCTACACCTTC | CASQGGQDYGYTF
TRBJ1-4 | TRBD1 | TRBV27 | once | TGTGCCAGCAGGCAGGGGGGAGCTAATGAAAAACTGTTTTTT | CASRQGGANEKLFF
TRBJ2-7 | TRBD1 | TRBV24-1 | . | TGTGCCACCAGTGATCCAAAGACAGGGACCTACGAGCAGTACTTC | CATSDPKTGTYEQYF
TRBJ1-5 | . | TRBV10-3 | . | TGTGCCATCAGGGAAGAATATAGCAATCAGCCCCAGCATTTT | CAIREEYSNQPQHF
TRBJ2-7 | . | TRBV11-2 | . | TGTGCCAGCAGCTTAGATCGGGCAGGGTCCTACGAGCAGTACTTC | CASSLDRAGSYEQYF
TRBJ2-3 | . | TRBV29-1 | once | TGCAGCGTGGCAGATACGCAGTATTTT | CSVADTQYF
TRBJ2-3 | . | TRBV2 | . | TGTGCCAGCCAGCGTTTTGGGGGGGCCGTCACAGATACGCAGTATTTT | CASQRFGGAVTDTQYF
TRBJ1-1 | . | TRBV3-1/TRBV3-2 | . | TGTGCCAGCAGCCACCGACAGGTGAACACTGAAGCTTTCTTT | CASSHRQVNTEAFF
TRBJ2-7 | . | TRBV6-5 | . | TGTGCCAGCACCAAGGGGTACGAGCAGTACTTC | CASTKGYEQYF
TRBJ2-1 | . | TRBV28 | . | TGTGCCAGCAGTCTCCAGGGCACGGCCAACAATGAGCAGTTCTTC | CASSLQGTANNEQFF
TRBJ1-1 | . | TRBV6-2/TRBV6-3 | . | TGTGCCAGCAGCTCGAGCGGTATGGCTTTCTTT | CASSSSGMAFF
TRBJ2-1 | . | TRBV20-1 | . | TGCAGTGCTAGTTCTCCGGGACAAAACGCTTACAATGAGCAGTTCTTC | CSASSPGQNAYNEQFF
TRBJ1-4 | TRBD1 | TRBV19 | . | TGTGCCAGTAGTATCACAGGGGGTTTCGCGACTAATGAAAAACTGTTTTTT | CASSITGGFATNEKLFF
TRBJ1-5 | . | TRBV7-6 | few | TGTGCCAGCAGCTTAAGTGTAGGGGTAGAGAATCAGCCCCAGCATTTT | CASSLSVGVENQPQHF
TRBJ1-1 | . | TRBV7-2 | . | TGTGCCAGCAGCCCTTACAGGGACCCTTCTCCTAACACTGAAGCTTTCTTT | CASSPYRDPSPNTEAFF
TRBJ2-3 | TRBD2 | TRBV7-8 | . | TGTGCCAGCAGCTCCCCCACCCCGGGACTAGCCCTCACAGATACGCAGTATTTT | CASSSPTPGLALTDTQYF
TRBJ2-1 | . | TRBV7-2 | . | TGTGCCAGCAGCTTAGGAACCGACAGTTTATTTTTCAATGAGCAGTTCTTC | CASSLGTDSLFFNEQFF
TRBJ1-5 | TRBD1 | TRBV6-2/TRBV6-3 | few | TGTGCCAGCAGCCCCCGGGACAGGGGAGGGTTGCCCCAGCATTTT | CASSPRDRGGLPQHF
TRBJ2-1 | TRBD2 | TRBV3-1/TRBV3-2 | many | TGTGCCAGCAGCCTTGGACTAGCGGGGCAGGGTGAGCAGTTCTTC | CASSLGLAGQGEQFF
TRBJ1-1 | . | TRBV7-3 | . | TGTGCCAGCAGCTTACAGGGAGTGAACACTGAAGCTTTCTTT | CASSLQGVNTEAFF
TRBJ1-6 | . | TRBV25-1 | . | TGTGCCAGCAATCGGGGAGGTAATTCACCCCTCCACTTT | CASNRGGNSPLHF
TRBJ2-7 | TRBD1 | TRBV4-1 | . | TGCGCCAGCAGCCGAGAGGACAGGACAACCTACGAGCAGTACTTC | CASSREDRTTYEQYF
TRBJ1-2 | . | TRBV7-2 | . | TGTGCCAGCAGCTTAGGGTTGGCAGGCGTCTACACCTTC | CASSLGLAGVYTF
TRBJ2-6 | . | TRBV27 | . | TGTGCCAGCAGTTTGTTAGTCTCTGGGGCCAACGTCCTGACTTTC | CASSLLVSGANVLTF
TRBJ1-3 | . | TRBV3-1/TRBV3-2 | . | TGTGCCAGCAGCCAAGCTCGAGAGGCTGGAAACACCATATATTTT | CASSQAREAGNTIYF
TRBJ1-2 | . | TRBV5-1 | . | TGCGCCAGCAGCCCCCACAGGGAGGGCTATGGCTACACCTTC | CASSPHREGYGYTF